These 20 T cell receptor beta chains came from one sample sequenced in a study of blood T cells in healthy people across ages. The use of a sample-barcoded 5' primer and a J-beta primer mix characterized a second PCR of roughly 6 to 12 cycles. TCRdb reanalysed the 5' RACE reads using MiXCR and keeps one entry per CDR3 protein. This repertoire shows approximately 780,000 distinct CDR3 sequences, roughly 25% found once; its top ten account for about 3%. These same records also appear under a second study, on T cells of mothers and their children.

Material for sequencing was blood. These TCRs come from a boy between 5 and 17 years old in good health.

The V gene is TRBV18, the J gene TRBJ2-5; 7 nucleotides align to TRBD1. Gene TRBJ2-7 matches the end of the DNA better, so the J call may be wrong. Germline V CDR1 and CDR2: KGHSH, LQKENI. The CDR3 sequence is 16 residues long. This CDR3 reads CASSPQTGTEVGEQYF. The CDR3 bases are TGTGCCAGCTCACCACAAACCGGGACAGAAGTGGGCGAGCAGTACTTC.

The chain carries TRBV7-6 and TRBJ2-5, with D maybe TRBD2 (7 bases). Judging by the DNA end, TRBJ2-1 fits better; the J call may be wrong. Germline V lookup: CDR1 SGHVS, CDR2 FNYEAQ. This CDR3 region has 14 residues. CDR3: CASSSGGHINEQFF. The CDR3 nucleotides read TGTGCCAGCAGCTCCGGGGGGCATATCAATGAGCAGTTCTTC.

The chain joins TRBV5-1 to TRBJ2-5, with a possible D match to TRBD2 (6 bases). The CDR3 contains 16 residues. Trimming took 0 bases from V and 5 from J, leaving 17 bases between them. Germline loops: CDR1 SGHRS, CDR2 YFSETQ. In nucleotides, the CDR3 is TGCGCCAGCAGCTTGGCCTTGGCGGGGTCCCGGGAGACCCAGTACTTC. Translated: CASSLALAGSRETQYF.

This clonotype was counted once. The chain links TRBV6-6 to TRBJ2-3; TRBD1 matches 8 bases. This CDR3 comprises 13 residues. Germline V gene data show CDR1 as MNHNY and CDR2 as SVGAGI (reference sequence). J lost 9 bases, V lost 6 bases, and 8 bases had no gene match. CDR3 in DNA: TGTGCCAGCAGCTCCCCTGGACAGGGAACGCAGTATTTT. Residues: CASSSPGQGTQYF.

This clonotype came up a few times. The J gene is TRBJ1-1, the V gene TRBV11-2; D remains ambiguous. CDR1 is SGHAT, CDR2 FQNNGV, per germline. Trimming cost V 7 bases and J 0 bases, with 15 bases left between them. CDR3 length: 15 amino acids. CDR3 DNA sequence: TGTGCCAGCAAATATGTATGGGGATTGAACACTGAAGCTTTCTTT. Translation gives CASKYVWGLNTEAFF. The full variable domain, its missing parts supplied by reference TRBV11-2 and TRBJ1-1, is EAGVAQSPRYKIIEKRQSVAFWCNPISGHATLYWYQQILGQGPKLLIQFQNNGVVDDSQLPKDRFSAERLKGVDSTLKIQPAKLEDSAVYLCASKYVWGLNTEAFFGQGTRLTVV.

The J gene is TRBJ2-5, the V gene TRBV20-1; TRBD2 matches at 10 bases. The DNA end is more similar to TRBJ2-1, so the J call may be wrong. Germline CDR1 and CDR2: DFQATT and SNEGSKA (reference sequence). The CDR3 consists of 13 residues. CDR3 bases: TGCAGTGCTACAGGACTAGCGGTGAATGAGCAGTTCTTC. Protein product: CSATGLAVNEQFF.

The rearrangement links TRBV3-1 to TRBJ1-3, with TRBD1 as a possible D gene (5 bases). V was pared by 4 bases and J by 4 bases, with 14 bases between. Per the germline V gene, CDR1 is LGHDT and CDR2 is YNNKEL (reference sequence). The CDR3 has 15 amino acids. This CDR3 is CASSLKGTAGNTIYF. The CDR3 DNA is TGTGCCAGCAGCCTAAAGGGGACGGCAGGAAACACCATATATTTT.

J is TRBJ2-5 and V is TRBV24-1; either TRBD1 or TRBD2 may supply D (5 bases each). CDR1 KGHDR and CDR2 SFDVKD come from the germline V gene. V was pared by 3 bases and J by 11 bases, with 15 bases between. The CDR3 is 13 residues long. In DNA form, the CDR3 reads TGTGCCACCAGTGATCGGGACCGTCTGGGGCAGTACTTC. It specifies CATSDRDRLGQYF.

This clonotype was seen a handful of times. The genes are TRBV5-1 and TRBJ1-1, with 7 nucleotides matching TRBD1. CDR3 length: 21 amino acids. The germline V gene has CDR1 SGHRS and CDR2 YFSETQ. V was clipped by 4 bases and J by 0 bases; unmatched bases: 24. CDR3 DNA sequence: TGCGCCAGCAGCCGACGCGACATGGACAGGCGGCTTTCCACGGTGAACACTGAAGCTTTCTTT. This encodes CASSRRDMDRRLSTVNTEAFF.

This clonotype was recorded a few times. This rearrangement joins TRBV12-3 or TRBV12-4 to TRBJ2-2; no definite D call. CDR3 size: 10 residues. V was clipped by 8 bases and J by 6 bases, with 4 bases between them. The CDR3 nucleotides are TGTGCCAGCCTCTCCGGGGAGCTGTTTTTT. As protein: CASLSGELFF.

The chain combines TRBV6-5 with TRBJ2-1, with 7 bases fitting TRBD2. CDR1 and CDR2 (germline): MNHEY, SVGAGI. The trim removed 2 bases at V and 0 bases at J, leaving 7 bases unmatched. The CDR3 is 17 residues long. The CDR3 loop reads CASSYGASGDSYNEQFF. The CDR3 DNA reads TGTGCCAGCAGTTACGGGGCCAGCGGGGACTCCTACAATGAGCAGTTCTTC.

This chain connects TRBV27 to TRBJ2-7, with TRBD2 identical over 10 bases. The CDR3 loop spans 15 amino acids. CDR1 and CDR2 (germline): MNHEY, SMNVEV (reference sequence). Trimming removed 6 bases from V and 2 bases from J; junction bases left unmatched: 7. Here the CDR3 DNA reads TGTGCCAGCAGCCGGAGCGGGAGGGATCCCTACGAGCAGTACTTC. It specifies CASSRSGRDPYEQYF.

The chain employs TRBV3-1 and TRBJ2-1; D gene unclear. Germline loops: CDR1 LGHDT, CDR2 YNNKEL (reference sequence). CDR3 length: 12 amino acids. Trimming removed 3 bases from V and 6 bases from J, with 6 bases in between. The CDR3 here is CASSHSANEQFF. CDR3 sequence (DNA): TGTGCCAGCAGCCACTCAGCCAATGAGCAGTTCTTC.

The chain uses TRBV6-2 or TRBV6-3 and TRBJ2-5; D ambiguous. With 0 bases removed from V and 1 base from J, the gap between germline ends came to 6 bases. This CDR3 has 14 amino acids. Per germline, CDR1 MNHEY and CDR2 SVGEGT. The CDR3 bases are TGTGCCAGCAGTTACTCACTGGTCCAAGAGACCCAGTACTTC. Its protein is CASSYSLVQETQYF.

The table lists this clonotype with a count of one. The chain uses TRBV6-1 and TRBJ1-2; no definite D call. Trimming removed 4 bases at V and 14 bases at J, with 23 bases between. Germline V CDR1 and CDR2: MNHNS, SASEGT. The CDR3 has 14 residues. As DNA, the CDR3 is TGTGCCAGCAGTGGGCGTAGGTCGGACGGCGACTGGACCTTC. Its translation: CASSGRRSDGDWTF.

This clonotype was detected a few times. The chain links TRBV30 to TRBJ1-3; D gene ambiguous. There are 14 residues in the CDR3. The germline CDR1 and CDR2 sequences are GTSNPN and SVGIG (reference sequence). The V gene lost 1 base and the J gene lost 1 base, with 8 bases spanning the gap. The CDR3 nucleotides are TGTGCCTGGAGTGGGATAGCATCTGGAAACACCATATATTTT. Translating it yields CAWSGIASGNTIYF.

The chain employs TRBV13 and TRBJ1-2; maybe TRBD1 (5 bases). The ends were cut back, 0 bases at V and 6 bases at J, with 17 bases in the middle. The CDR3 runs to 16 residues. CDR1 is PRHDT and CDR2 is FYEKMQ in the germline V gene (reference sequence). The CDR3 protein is CASSLGPGTHKDGYTF. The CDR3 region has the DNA TGTGCCAGCAGCTTAGGCCCCGGGACCCATAAAGATGGCTACACCTTC. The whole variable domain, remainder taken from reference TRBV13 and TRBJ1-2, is AAGVIQSPRHLIKEKRETATLKCYPIPRHDTVYWYQQGPGQDPQFLISFYEKMQSDKGSIPDRFSAQQFSDYHSELNMSSLELGDSALYFCASSLGPGTHKDGYTFGSGTRLTVV.

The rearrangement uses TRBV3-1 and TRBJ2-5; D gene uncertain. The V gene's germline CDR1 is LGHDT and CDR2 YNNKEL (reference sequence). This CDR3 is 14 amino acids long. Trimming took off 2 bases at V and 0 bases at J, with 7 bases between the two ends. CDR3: CASSQNLYQETQYF. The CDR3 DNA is TGTGCCAGCAGCCAAAATTTGTACCAAGAGACCCAGTACTTC.

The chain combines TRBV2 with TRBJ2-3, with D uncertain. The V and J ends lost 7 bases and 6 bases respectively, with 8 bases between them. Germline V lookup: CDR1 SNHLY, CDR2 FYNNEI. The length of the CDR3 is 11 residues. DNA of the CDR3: TGTGCCAGCACCCTGCTGGATACGCAGTATTTT. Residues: CASTLLDTQYF.

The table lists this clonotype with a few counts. The CDR3: CASSPKDGSYTEAFF. The CDR3 nucleotides are TGTGCCAGCAGTCCAAAAGACGGATCCTACACTGAAGCTTTCTTT. V is TRBV27 and J is TRBJ1-1; D is uncertain. Germline CDR1 and CDR2: MNHEY and SMNVEV (reference sequence). Trimming took 5 bases from V and 3 from J, leaving 16 bases between them. The CDR3 contains 15 residues.